This TCR beta chain was recorded in a study of CD8+CD57+ T cells in acquired aplastic anemia. Template material for TCR beta VDJ and CDR3 profiling consisted of genomic DNA. TCRdb itself ran the reads through MiXCR, one entry per CDR3 protein. The data contain 150,000 to 200,000 distinct CDR3 sequences, approximately 44% of them seen just once; the ten biggest clones take up 3.2%. V lost 5 bases and J lost 0, with 14 bases in between. The CDR3 is 16 amino acids. Germline V gives CDR1 SGHAT, CDR2 FQDESV (reference sequence). Sequenced patients had shown CD8+CD57+ cell expansion by flow cytometry. This clonotype was sampled from a human donor with aplastic anemia. The genes are TRBV11-1 and TRBJ1-3; D gene uncertain. Sequencing was carried out using sorted CD4+, CD8+, or CD8+CD57+ T cells (not recorded which) from PBMCs. CDR3 protein: CASSREAVSSGNTIYF. DNA of the CDR3: TGTGCCAGCAGCCGGGAGGCGGTAAGCTCTGGAAACACCATATATTTT. The whole variable domain, remainder taken from reference TRBV11-1 and TRBJ1-3, is EAEVAQSPRYKITEKSQAVAFWCDPISGHATLYWYRQILGQGPELLVQFQDESVVDDSQLPKDRFSAERLKGVDSTLKIQPAELGDSAMYLCASSREAVSSGNTIYFGEGSWLTVV.